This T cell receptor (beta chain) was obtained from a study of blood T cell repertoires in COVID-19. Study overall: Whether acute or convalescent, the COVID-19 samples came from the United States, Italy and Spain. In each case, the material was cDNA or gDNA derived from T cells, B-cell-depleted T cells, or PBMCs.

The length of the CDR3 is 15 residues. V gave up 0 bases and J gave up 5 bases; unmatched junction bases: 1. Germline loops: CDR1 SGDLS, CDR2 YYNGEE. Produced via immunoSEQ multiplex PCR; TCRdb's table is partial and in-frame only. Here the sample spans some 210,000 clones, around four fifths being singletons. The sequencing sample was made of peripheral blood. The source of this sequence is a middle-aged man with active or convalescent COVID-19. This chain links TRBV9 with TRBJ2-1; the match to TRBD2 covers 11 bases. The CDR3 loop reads CASSVVAGGNNEQFF. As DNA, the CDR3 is TGTGCCAGCAGCGTAGTAGCGGGAGGGAACAATGAGCAGTTCTTC.